The text below deals with one TCR beta chain. As yet, its antigen is unknown. These data come from a study of monozygotic twins with inflammatory bowel disease. Study conclusions and caveats: Against healthy co-twins, IBD patients had lower TCRbeta diversity (measured by inverse Simpson).

The CDR3 totals 14 residues. Germline lookup yields CDR1 DFQATT and CDR2 SNEGSKA (reference sequence). Reanalyzing the 5' RACE reads, TCRdb keeps one entry per CDR3 protein, without DNA. The sample table includes 200,000 to 250,000 distinct CDR3 sequences. The receptor was derived from a human donor with ulcerative colitis or Crohn's disease, or a healthy co-twin of an affected twin (not recorded which). Material for sequencing was blood. The chain carries TRBV20-1 and TRBJ2-1; as DNA is missing, the TRBD1 call by TCRdb cannot be tested. CDR3 amino acids: CSAQTPLEVDEQFF.